This T cell receptor (beta chain) was found in a study of blood T cells in healthy people across ages. The CDR3 length is 14 residues. V lost 0 bases, J lost 5 bases, and 8 bases lay in between. CDR1 is SGHDN, CDR2 FVKESK, per germline. Findings and limits, study-wide: Naive T cell percentage strongly correlated with TCR beta diversity. Researchers judged that diversity estimates from one million T cells fell short of true values. Nothing was known about donor CMV status, and this possibly confounded expanded clonotype changes.

Regarding this clonotype: Its antigen is still unknown.

It was with a sample-barcoded 5' primer and a J-beta primer mix that a second PCR of roughly 7 to 12 cycles was run. A 12-random-nucleotide template-switch adaptor tagged each cDNA molecule. TCRdb itself ran the 5' RACE reads through MiXCR, one entry per CDR3 protein. The table includes roughly 800,000 distinct CDR3 sequences, 58% detected once. Sequencing was performed on blood. V usage is TRBV14 and J usage is TRBJ2-1, with D maybe TRBD2 (5 bases). The sequence was obtained from a man aged 25 to 45 in good health. CDR3 protein: CASSQELGHNEQFF. The DNA for the CDR3 is TGTGCCAGCAGCCAAGAACTAGGCCACAATGAGCAGTTCTTC.